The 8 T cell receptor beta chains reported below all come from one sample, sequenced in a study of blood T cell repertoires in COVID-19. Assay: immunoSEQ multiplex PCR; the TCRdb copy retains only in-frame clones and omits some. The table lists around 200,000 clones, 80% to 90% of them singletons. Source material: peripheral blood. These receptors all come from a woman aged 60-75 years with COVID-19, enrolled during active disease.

The CDR3 sequence: CASSILQGSEAFF. The CDR3 region has the DNA TGTGCCAGTAGTATTTTACAGGGAAGTGAAGCTTTCTTT. The chain combines TRBV19 with TRBJ1-1; D is perhaps TRBD1 (6 bases). The CDR3 consists of 13 residues. V lost 3 bases and J 7 bases, leaving 12 bases between the germline ends. Germline V gene lookup returns CDR1 LNHDA and CDR2 SQIVND (reference sequence).

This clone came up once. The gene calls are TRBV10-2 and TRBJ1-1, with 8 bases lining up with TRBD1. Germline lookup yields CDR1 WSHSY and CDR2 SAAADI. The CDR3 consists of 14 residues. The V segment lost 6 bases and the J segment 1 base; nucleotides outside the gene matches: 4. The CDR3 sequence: CASRITGGNTEAFF. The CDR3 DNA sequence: TGCGCCAGCAGGATCACAGGGGGGAACACTGAAGCTTTCTTT.

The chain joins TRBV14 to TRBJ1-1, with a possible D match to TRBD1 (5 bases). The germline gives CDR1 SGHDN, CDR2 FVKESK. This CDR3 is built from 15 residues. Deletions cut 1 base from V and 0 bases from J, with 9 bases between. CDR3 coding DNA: TGTGCCAGCAGCCAAGGCAGGGCCCTGAACACTGAAGCTTTCTTT. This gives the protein CASSQGRALNTEAFF.

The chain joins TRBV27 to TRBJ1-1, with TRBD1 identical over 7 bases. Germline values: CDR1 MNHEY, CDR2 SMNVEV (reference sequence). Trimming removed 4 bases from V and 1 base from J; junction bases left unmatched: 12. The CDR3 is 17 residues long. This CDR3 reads CASSSTLRWTGNTEAFF. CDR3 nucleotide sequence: TGTGCCAGCAGTTCAACTCTCCGGTGGACAGGGAACACTGAAGCTTTCTTT.

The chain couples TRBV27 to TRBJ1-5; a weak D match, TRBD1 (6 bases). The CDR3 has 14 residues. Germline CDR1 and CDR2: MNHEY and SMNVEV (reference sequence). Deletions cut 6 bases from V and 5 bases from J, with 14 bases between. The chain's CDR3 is CASSKAGQHQPQHF. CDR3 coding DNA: TGTGCCAGCAGCAAAGCGGGACAACATCAGCCCCAGCATTTT.

CDR3 nucleotides: TGTGCCAGCAGCTTAGGCGCTGGGGCTGGGGAAAAACTGTTTTTT. It is translated as CASSLGAGAGEKLFF. This sequence joins TRBV7-2 and TRBJ1-4; maybe TRBD1 (5 bases). This CDR3 spans 15 amino acids. CDR1 is SGHTA, CDR2 FQGNSA, per germline. With 1 base removed from V and 8 bases from J, the gap between germline ends came to 14 bases.

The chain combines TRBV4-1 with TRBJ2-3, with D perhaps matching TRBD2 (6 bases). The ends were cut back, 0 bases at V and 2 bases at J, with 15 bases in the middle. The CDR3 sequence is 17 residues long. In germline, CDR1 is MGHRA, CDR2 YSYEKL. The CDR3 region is CASSQDTGAEYTDTQYF. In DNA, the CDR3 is TGCGCCAGCAGCCAAGATACGGGAGCGGAGTACACAGATACGCAGTATTTT.

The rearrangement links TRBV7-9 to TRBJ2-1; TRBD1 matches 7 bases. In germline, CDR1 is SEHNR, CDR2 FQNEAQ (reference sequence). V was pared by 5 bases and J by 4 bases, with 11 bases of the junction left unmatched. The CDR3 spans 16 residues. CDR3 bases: TGTGCCAGCAGCCCGGCCGGGAAGGGACAGTACAATGAGCAGTTCTTC. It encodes CASSPAGKGQYNEQFF.